Below, one T cell receptor (beta chain) is given with its context. Its antigen is as yet unknown. The data were obtained in a study of T cells in Graves' hyperthyroidism and ophthalmopathy. The overall study: Sampling of peripheral blood happened at initial diagnosis, prior to any treatment.

Per the germline V gene, CDR1 is MNHNS and CDR2 is SASEGT. Trimming shortened V by 9 bases and J by 1 base, and 7 bases separated the two germline ends. CDR3 size: 11 residues. Study conclusions and caveats: Ophthalmopathy could be told apart from stable hyperthyroidism with a 13 V-J model.

RNA transcripts gave rise to amplified TCR beta CDR3 regions. First-round RT-PCR of the TCR CDR3 relied on the HTBI primer set. Each CDR3 protein is one row after TCRdb ran MiXCR on the multiplex PCR reads. The data contain approximately 370,000 distinct CDR3 sequences, 17% of them singletons. This clonotype originated in a woman aged 25 to 45 with Graves' hyperthyroidism that later progressed to Graves' ophthalmopathy. The sequenced sample was blood. The chain is built from TRBV6-1 and TRBJ2-7; possible D gene TRBD1, 5 bases. CDR3 region: CASGHSYEQYF. The CDR3, as DNA: TGTGCCAGTGGACATTCCTACGAGCAGTACTTC.